A selection of T cell receptor beta chains follows, all from one sample in a study of circulating and synovial CD4+ cells in juvenile arthritis. Method: immunoSEQ multiplex PCR; TCRdb's copy keeps in-frame clones and lacks some. This table holds about 33,000 clones, roughly 96% found once. Material: CD4+ T cells from blood. These receptors all stem from a human donor with juvenile idiopathic arthritis. Both conserved end residues are part of each CDR3. A D gene is named only where the DNA matches it firmly. Clone size appears in some rows only: once, few, many, or a class for an expanded clone.

v_call: TRBV6-5; j_call: TRBJ2-1; clone_size: once; d_call: TRBD2; cdr3_aa: CASSLSGVSYNEQFF; cdr3_nt: TGTGCCAGCAGTTTGAGCGGGGTCTCCTACAATGAGCAGTTCTTC
v_call: TRBV27; j_call: TRBJ1-1; clone_size: NA; d_call: TRBD1; cdr3_aa: CASRPPDRVGTEAFF; cdr3_nt: TGTGCCAGCAGACCCCCGGACAGGGTGGGGACTGAAGCTTTCTTT
v_call: TRBV5-4; j_call: TRBJ2-7; clone_size: NA; d_call: NA; cdr3_aa: CASSLAGGGAVHEQYF; cdr3_nt: TGTGCCAGCAGCTTGGCGGGAGGGGGCGCGGTCCACGAGCAGTACTTC
v_call: TRBV9; j_call: TRBJ2-5; clone_size: NA; d_call: TRBD1; cdr3_aa: CASSVRGSQETQYF; cdr3_nt: TGTGCCAGCAGCGTCAGGGGGTCGCAAGAGACCCAGTACTTC
v_call: TRBV14; j_call: TRBJ2-2; clone_size: NA; d_call: TRBD2; cdr3_aa: CASSLVAGQNTGELFF; cdr3_nt: TGTGCCAGCAGCCTGGTAGCGGGGCAGAACACCGGGGAGCTGTTTTTT
v_call: TRBV18; j_call: TRBJ2-1; clone_size: NA; d_call: NA; cdr3_aa: CASSLAPGLHPYNEQFF; cdr3_nt: TGTGCCAGCTCACTCGCTCCGGGACTCCATCCCTACAATGAGCAGTTCTTC
v_call: TRBV7-9; j_call: TRBJ2-1; clone_size: NA; d_call: TRBD2; cdr3_aa: CASSASSGGKGEQFF; cdr3_nt: TGTGCCAGCAGCGCGTCTAGCGGGGGGAAGGGTGAGCAGTTCTTC
v_call: TRBV28; j_call: TRBJ1-2; clone_size: NA; d_call: TRBD1; cdr3_aa: CASSLWVGGADGYTF; cdr3_nt: TGTGCCAGCAGTTTATGGGTAGGGGGCGCGGATGGCTACACCTTC
v_call: TRBV9; j_call: TRBJ2-1; clone_size: NA; d_call: NA; cdr3_aa: CASSPRRDNEQFF; cdr3_nt: TGTGCCAGCAGCCCCCGGCGGGACAATGAGCAGTTCTTC
v_call: TRBV28; j_call: TRBJ1-1; clone_size: NA; d_call: TRBD1; cdr3_aa: CASREETGRNTEAFF; cdr3_nt: TGTGCCAGCAGGGAAGAGACAGGGAGAAACACTGAAGCTTTCTTT
v_call: TRBV4-2; j_call: TRBJ2-3; clone_size: NA; d_call: TRBD2; cdr3_aa: CASSQDSGSGGAGDTQYF; cdr3_nt: TGTGCCAGCAGCCAAGATAGCGGGAGCGGGGGAGCAGGAGATACGCAGTATTTT
v_call: TRBV10-1; j_call: TRBJ2-3; clone_size: NA; d_call: TRBD1; cdr3_aa: CANSWDRVNTDTQYF; cdr3_nt: TGCGCCAATTCCTGGGACAGGGTAAACACAGATACGCAGTATTTT
v_call: TRBV10-3; j_call: TRBJ2-1; clone_size: NA; d_call: TRBD2; cdr3_aa: CAISSGLAGVFYNEQFF; cdr3_nt: TGTGCCATCAGCTCCGGACTAGCGGGAGTGTTCTACAATGAGCAGTTCTTC
v_call: TRBV19; j_call: TRBJ2-4; clone_size: few; d_call: TRBD2; cdr3_aa: CASRLAIGNIQYF; cdr3_nt: TGTGCCAGTAGACTAGCGATCGGAAACATTCAGTACTTC
v_call: TRBV4-2; j_call: TRBJ2-3; clone_size: NA; d_call: NA; cdr3_aa: CASSQGAGSTDTQYF; cdr3_nt: TGTGCCAGCAGCCAAGGGGCGGGAAGCACAGATACGCAGTATTTT
v_call: TRBV19; j_call: TRBJ1-6; clone_size: NA; d_call: TRBD1; cdr3_aa: CAAQGRGQYNSPLHF; cdr3_nt: TGTGCCGCCCAAGGTCGGGGACAGTATAATTCACCCCTCCACTTT
v_call: TRBV28; j_call: TRBJ1-1; clone_size: NA; d_call: NA; cdr3_aa: CASSIRAGNTEAFF; cdr3_nt: TGTGCCAGCAGTATTCGCGCCGGGAACACTGAAGCTTTCTTT
v_call: TRBV6-4; j_call: TRBJ1-1; clone_size: NA; d_call: TRBD1; cdr3_aa: CASSPDRKDTEAFF; cdr3_nt: TGTGCCAGCAGTCCGGACAGGAAGGACACTGAAGCTTTCTTT